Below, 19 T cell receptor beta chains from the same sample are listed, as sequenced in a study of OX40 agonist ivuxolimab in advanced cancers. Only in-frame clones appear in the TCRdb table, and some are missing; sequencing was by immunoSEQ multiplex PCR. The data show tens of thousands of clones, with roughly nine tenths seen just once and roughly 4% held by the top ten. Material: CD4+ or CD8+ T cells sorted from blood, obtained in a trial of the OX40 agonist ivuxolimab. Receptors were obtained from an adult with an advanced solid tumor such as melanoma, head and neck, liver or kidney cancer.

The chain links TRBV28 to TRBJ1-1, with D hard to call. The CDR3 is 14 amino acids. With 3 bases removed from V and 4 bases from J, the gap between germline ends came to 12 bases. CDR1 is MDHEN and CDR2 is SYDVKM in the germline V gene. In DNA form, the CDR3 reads TGTGCCAGCAGTTTCTGGACCGGAGGCACTGAAGCTTTCTTT. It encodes CASSFWTGGTEAFF.

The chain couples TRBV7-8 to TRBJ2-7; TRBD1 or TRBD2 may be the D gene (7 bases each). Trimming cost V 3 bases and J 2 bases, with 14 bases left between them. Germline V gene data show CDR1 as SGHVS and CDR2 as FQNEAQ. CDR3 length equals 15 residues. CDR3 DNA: TGTGCCAGCAGCTTGTCGACAGGGAGGGCCTACGAGCAGTACTTC. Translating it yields CASSLSTGRAYEQYF. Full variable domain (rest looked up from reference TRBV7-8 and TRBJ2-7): GAGVSQSPRYKVAKRGQDVALRCDPISGHVSLFWYQQALGQGPEFLTYFQNEAQLDKSGLPSDRFFAERPEGSVSTLKIQRTQQEDSAVYLCASSLSTGRAYEQYFGPGTRLTVT.

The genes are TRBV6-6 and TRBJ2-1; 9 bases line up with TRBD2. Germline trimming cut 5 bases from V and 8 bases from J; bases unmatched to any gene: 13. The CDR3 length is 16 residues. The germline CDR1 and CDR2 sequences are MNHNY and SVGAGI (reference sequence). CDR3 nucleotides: TGTGCCAGCAGTACACCTATGGCGGGAGGGTCACATGAGCAGTTCTTC. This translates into CASSTPMAGGSHEQFF.

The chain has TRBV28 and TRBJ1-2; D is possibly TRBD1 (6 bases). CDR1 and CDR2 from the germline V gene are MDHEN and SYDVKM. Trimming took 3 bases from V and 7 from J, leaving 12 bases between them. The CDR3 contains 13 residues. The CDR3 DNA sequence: TGTGCCAGCAGTTTTGGGGGGGCGGCTGGCTACACCTTC. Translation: CASSFGGAAGYTF.

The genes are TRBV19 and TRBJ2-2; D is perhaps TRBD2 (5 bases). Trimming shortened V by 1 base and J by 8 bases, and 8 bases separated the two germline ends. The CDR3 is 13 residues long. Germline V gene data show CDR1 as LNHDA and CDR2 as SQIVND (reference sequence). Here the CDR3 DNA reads TGTGCCAGTAGTATAGCGAGGGCGGGGGAGCTGTTTTTT. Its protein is CASSIARAGELFF.

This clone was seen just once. CDR3 sequence (DNA): TGTGCCTGGAGTGAGGGGCAGGACTACGAGCAGTACTTC. Encoded protein: CAWSEGQDYEQYF. The chain links TRBV30 to TRBJ2-7; D is possibly TRBD1 (5 bases). Germline V gene data show CDR1 as GTSNPN and CDR2 as SVGIG (reference sequence). Trimming cost V 1 base and J 3 bases, with 10 bases left between them. This CDR3 region has 13 residues.

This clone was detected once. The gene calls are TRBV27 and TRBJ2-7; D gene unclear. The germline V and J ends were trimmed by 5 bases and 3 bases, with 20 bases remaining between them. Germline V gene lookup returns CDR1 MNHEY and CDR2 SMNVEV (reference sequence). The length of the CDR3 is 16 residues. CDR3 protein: CASSPSLGLRNYEQYF. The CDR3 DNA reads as TGTGCCAGCAGTCCATCCCTAGGCTTGAGAAACTACGAGCAGTACTTC.

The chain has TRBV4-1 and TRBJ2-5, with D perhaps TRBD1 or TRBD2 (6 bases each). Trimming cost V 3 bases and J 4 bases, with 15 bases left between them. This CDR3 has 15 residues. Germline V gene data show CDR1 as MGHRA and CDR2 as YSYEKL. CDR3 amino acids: CASSHYPGGPETQYF. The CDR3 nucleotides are TGCGCCAGCAGCCACTATCCCGGGGGCCCAGAGACCCAGTACTTC.

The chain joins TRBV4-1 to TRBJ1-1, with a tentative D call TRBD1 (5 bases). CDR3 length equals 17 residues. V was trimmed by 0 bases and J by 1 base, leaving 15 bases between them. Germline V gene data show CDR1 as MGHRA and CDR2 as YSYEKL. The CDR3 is CASSQEGAGWGNTEAFF. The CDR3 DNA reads TGCGCCAGCAGCCAAGAAGGAGCAGGGTGGGGGAACACTGAAGCTTTCTTT.

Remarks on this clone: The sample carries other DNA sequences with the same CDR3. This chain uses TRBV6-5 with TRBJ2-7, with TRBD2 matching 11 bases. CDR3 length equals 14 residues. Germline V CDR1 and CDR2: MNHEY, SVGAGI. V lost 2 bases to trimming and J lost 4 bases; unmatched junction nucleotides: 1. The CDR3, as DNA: TGTGCCAGCAGTTACACTAGCGGGAGTTACGAGCAGTACTTC. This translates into CASSYTSGSYEQYF.

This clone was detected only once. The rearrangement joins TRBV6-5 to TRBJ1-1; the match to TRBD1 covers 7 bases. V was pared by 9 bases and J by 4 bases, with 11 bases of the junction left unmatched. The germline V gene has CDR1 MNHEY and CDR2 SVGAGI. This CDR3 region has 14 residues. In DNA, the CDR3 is TGTGCCAGTGAAAACAACAGGGGCGGCACTGAAGCTTTCTTT. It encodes CASENNRGGTEAFF.

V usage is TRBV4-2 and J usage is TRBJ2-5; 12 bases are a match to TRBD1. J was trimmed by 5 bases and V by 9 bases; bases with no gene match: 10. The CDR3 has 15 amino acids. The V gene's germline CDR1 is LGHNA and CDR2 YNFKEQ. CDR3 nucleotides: TGTGCCAGTTCAAGGGGACAGGGGGCCGGGGAGACCCAGTACTTC. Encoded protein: CASSRGQGAGETQYF.

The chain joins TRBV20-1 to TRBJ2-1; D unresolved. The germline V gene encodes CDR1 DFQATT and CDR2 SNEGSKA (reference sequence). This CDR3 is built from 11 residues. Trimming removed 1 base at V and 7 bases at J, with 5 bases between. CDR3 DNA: TGCAGTGCTAGAGTGGAGAATGAGCAGTTCTTC. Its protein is CSARVENEQFF.

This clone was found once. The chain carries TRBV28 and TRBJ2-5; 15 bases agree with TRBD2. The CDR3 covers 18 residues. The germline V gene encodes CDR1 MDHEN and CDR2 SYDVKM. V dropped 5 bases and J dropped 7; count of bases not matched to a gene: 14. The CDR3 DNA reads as TGTGCCAGCAGTCTCCTCCCTGGACTAGCGGGAGGGGTCGGGACCCAGTACTTC. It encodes CASSLLPGLAGGVGTQYF.

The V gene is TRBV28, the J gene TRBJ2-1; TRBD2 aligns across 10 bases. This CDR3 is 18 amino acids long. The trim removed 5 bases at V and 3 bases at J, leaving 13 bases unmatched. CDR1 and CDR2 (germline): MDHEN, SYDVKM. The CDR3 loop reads CASSHYSGLAMDYNEQFF. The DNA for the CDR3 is TGTGCCAGCAGTCATTATTCGGGACTAGCGATGGACTACAATGAGCAGTTCTTC.

The CDR3 DNA reads TGTGCCAGCAGCCTAGATACGCAGTATTTT. Translated: CASSLDTQYF. The rearrangement links TRBV7-8 to TRBJ2-3; D unresolved. CDR1 is SGHVS and CDR2 is FQNEAQ in the germline V gene. The V gene lost 5 bases and the J gene lost 5 bases, with 2 bases spanning the gap. The CDR3 is made up of 10 amino acids.

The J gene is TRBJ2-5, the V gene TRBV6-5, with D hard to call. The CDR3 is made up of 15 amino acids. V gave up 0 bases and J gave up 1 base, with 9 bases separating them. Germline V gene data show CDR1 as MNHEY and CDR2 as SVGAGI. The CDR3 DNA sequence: TGTGCCAGCAGTTACTCGGTGTACCTCCAAGAGACCCAGTACTTC. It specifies CASSYSVYLQETQYF.

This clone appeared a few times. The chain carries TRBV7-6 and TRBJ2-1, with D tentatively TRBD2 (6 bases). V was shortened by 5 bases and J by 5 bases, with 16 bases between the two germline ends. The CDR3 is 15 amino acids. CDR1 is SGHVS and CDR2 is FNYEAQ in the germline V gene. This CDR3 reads CASSPTGGGNNEQFF. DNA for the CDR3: TGTGCCAGCAGCCCAACAGGTGGGGGGAACAATGAGCAGTTCTTC.

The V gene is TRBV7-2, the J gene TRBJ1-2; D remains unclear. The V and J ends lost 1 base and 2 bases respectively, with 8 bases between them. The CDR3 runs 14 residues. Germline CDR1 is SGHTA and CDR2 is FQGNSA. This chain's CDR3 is CASSLGSANYGYTF. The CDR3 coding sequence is TGTGCCAGCAGCTTAGGGTCTGCAAACTATGGCTACACCTTC.